The source of this TCR beta chain is a study of blood T cell repertoires in COVID-19. Study as a whole: The samples span acute and convalescent COVID-19 from the United States, Italy and Spain.

Some clones are missing from TCRdb's copy, which holds only in-frame ones; the method was immunoSEQ multiplex PCR. The top ten hold less than 3% of the sample, which has 150,000 to 200,000 clones, approximately 84% seen once. Germline V gene data show CDR1 as LGHDT and CDR2 as YNNKEL (reference sequence). The V end was cut by 2 bases, the J end by 1 base, with 11 bases between. This CDR3 contains 16 residues. The J gene is TRBJ2-2, the V gene TRBV3-1 (or the pseudogene TRBV3-2); no clear D gene. This sequence originates from a human donor with acute or convalescent COVID-19. The donor label of this sample is uncertain. Specimen: peripheral blood. CDR3 bases: TGTGCCAGCAGCCAACAAATTACAGTGAACACCGGGGAGCTGTTTTTT. This codes for CASSQQITVNTGELFF.